Described below is a single T cell receptor (beta chain) sequence and its context. Its antigen is as yet unknown. Averaging about 116 mL, one heparinised blood draw came from each individual donor. The entry originates in a study of beta chain features in type 1 diabetes. Study results and limitations: Patients with Type 1 diabetes showed moderately but significantly shorter TCRB CDR3s in all four CD4+ subsets. In the patient group, naive, central memory and Treg TCRB repertoires seemed more alike than in the healthy donor group.

V was pared by 0 bases and J by 4 bases, with 9 bases between. This CDR3 has 14 amino acids. The germline V gene encodes CDR1 SGHTA and CDR2 FQGNSA. What was sequenced were expressed TCRB transcripts, since all of the isolated RNA had been reverse transcribed. Read counts averaged approximately 3.5 million for samples of naive, central memory and regulatory T cells. Sequenced by immunoSEQ multiplex PCR; TCRdb stores in-frame clones only, minus some. The data contain about 350,000 clones, about 20% of them seen just once; the ten biggest clones take up 0.035% to 0.05%. The sequenced sample was naive CD4+ T cells from blood. This clonotype was obtained from a woman between 18 and 29 years old in good health. The genes are TRBV7-2 and TRBJ1-2; D perhaps matches TRBD1 (5 bases). The CDR3 bases are TGTGCCAGCAGCTTAGCTGGGGCTGGCTATGGCTACACCTTC. Protein sequence: CASSLAGAGYGYTF.